One T cell receptor beta chain is described in this entry. What it binds is unknown. Germline loops: CDR1 SNHLY, CDR2 FYNNEI. J gave up 4 bases and V 8 bases, and 0 bases lay outside the gene matches. The CDR3 is 11 residues long. This specimen belongs to a study of cytomegalovirus exposure and HLA in healthy donors. Findings and caveats of the study: In an earlier analysis, about 87% or about 30%: the productive usage of most TCR beta V segments.

Vbeta (60) and Jbeta (13) primers were used in the PCR. Repertoires were generated with immunoSEQ multiplex PCR, while TCRdb's copy carries only in-frame clones and drops some. The sample has 150,000 to 200,000 clones, approximately 70% seen once; the top ten hold approximately 2%. Source material: PBMCs. The rearrangement uses TRBV2 and TRBJ2-7; TRBD1 matches at 9 bases. The origin of this receptor is a woman aged 30 to 39 in good health and CMV-seronegative. The CDR3 protein is CASGQGYEQYF. DNA for the CDR3: TGTGCCAGCGGACAGGGGTACGAGCAGTACTTC.